The entry that follows covers one T cell receptor beta chain sequence. Other DNA sequences in the sample encode the same CDR3. Trimming removed 2 bases at V and 0 bases at J, with 5 bases between. The CDR3 is made up of 13 amino acids. Only in-frame clones appear in the TCRdb table, and some are missing; sequencing was by immunoSEQ multiplex PCR. The sample includes approximately 300,000 clones, 80% to 95% seen only once; the top ten take 6.5% to 8%. The data originate from a study of blood T cell repertoires in COVID-19. The material sequenced was peripheral blood. The chain has TRBV12-3 or TRBV12-4 and TRBJ2-7; D is unclear. This sequence was found in a woman aged 25 to 45 with COVID-19, enrolled during active disease. The CDR3 region is CASSLTGSYEQYF. DNA for the CDR3: TGTGCCAGCAGTTTAACTGGCTCCTACGAGCAGTACTTC.